What follows is one TCR beta chain and its context. The CDR3 has 17 amino acids. Germline V gene lookup returns CDR1 PRHDT and CDR2 FYEKMQ (reference sequence). The V gene end was trimmed by 4 bases and the J gene end by 2 bases; junction bases not matched to a gene: 7. In the original workflow: Reference gene primer amplification yielded estimated nucleated cell counts. TCRdb keeps only in-frame clones here, not all; method: immunoSEQ multiplex PCR. V and J calls and clone size follow that table, whereas D and trimming were derived from the DNA. There are approximately 200,000 clones in the sample; roughly 80% occur only once, and 15% to 20% lies in the top ten. This entry comes from a study of blood T cell repertoires in COVID-19. Across the whole study: Some COVID-19 samples were acute and others convalescent; all came from the United States, Italy and Spain. PBMCs, B-cell-depleted T cells, or T cells provided the cDNA or gDNA that made up the material.

The sequencing input was peripheral blood. This TCR derives from a man in his 60s with active or convalescent COVID-19. V is TRBV13 and J is TRBJ2-3; 12 positions agree with TRBD2. CDR3 loop: CASSSETSGSLTDTQYF. For the CDR3, the DNA is TGTGCCAGCAGCTCCGAGACTAGCGGGAGCCTCACAGATACGCAGTATTTT. Filled out from reference TRBV13 and TRBJ2-3, the complete variable domain reads AAGVIQSPRHLIKEKRETATLKCYPIPRHDTVYWYQQGPGQDPQFLISFYEKMQSDKGSIPDRFSAQQFSDYHSELNMSSLELGDSALYFCASSSETSGSLTDTQYFGPGTRLTVL.